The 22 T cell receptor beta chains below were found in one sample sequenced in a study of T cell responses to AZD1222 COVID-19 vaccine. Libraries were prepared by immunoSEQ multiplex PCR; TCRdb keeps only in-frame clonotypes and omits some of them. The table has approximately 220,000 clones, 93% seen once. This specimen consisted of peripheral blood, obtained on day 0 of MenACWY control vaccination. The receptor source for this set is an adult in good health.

In DNA, the CDR3 is TGTGCCAGCAGCATTTCGACAGACTATGGCTACACCTTC. This encodes CASSISTDYGYTF. This sequence joins TRBV6-5 and TRBJ1-2; a weak D match, TRBD1 (5 bases). The CDR3 totals 13 residues. The germline V gene has CDR1 MNHEY and CDR2 SVGAGI. The V gene lost 6 bases and the J gene lost 3 bases, with 11 bases spanning the gap.

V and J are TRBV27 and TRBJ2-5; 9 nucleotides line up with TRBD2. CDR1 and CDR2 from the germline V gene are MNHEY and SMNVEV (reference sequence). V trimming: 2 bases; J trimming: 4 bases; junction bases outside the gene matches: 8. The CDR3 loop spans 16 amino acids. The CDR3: CASSLRASGVGETQYF. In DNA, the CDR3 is TGTGCCAGCAGTTTACGGGCTAGCGGGGTAGGAGAGACCCAGTACTTC.

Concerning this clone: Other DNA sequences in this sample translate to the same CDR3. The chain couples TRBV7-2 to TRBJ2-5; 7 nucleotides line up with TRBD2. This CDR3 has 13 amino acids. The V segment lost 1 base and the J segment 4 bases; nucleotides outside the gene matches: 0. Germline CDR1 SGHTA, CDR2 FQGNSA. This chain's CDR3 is CASSLGGGETQYF. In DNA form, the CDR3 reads TGTGCCAGCAGCTTAGGCGGGGGAGAGACCCAGTACTTC. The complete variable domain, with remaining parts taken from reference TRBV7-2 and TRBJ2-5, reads GAGVSQSPSNKVTEKGKDVELRCDPISGHTALYWYRQSLGQGLEFLIYFQGNSAPDKSGLPSDRFSAERTGGSVSTLTIQRTQQEDSAVYLCASSLGGGETQYFGPGTRLLVL.

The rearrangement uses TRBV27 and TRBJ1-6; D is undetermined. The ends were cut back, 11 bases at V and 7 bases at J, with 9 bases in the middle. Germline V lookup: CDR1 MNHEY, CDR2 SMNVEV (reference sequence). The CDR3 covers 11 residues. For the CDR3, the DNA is TGTGCCGGCATGTCAAATTCACCCCTCCACTTT. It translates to CAGMSNSPLHF.

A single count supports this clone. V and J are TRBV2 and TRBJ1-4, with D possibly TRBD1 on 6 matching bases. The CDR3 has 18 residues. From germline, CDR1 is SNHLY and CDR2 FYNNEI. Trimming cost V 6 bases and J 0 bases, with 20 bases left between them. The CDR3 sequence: CASSPRDTLRTTNEKLFF. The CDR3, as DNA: TGTGCCAGCAGCCCGAGGGACACCTTACGAACAACTAATGAAAAACTGTTTTTT.

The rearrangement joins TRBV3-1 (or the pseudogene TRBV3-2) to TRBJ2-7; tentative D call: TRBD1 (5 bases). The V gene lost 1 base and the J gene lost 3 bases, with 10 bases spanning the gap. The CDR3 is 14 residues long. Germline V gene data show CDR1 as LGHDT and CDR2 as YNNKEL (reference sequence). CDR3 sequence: CASSQGDRVYEQYF. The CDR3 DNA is TGTGCCAGCAGCCAAGGAGACAGAGTCTACGAGCAGTACTTC.

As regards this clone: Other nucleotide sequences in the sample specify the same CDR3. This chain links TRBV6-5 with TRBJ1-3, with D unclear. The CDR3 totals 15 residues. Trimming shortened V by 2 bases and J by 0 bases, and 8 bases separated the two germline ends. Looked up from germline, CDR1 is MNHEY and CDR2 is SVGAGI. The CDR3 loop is CASSYRWSSGNTIYF. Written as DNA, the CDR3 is TGTGCCAGCAGTTACAGGTGGAGCTCTGGAAACACCATATATTTT.

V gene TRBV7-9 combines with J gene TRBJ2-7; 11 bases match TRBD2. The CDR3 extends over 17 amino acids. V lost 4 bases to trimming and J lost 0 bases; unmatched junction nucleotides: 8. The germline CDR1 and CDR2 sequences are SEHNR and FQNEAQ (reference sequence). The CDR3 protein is CASSSLTSGVLSYEQYF. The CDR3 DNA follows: TGTGCCAGCAGCTCTTTGACTAGCGGGGTCCTCTCCTACGAGCAGTACTTC.

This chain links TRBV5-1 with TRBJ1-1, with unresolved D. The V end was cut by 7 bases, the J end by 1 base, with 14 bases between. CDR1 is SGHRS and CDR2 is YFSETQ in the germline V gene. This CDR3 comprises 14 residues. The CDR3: CASRPGGGNTEAFF. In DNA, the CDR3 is TGCGCCAGCCGCCCCGGAGGAGGGAACACTGAAGCTTTCTTT. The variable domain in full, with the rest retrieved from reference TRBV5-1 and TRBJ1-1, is KAGVTQTPRYLIKTRGQQVTLSCSPISGHRSVSWYQQTPGQGLQFLFEYFSETQRNKGNFPGRFSGRQFSNSRSEMNVSTLELGDSALYLCASRPGGGNTEAFFGQGTRLTVV.

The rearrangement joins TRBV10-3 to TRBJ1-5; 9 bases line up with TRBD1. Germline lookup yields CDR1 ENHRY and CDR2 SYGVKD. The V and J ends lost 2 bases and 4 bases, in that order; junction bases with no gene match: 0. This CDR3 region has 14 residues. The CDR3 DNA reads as TGTGCCATCAGTGAGGGACAGGGGAATCAGCCCCAGCATTTT. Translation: CAISEGQGNQPQHF.

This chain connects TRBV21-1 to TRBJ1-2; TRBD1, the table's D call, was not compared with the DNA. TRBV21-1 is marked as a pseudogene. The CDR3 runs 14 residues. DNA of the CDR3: TGTGCCAGCAGCAAGAGGGGACATGTCTATGGCTACACCTTC. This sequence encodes CASSKRGHVYGYTF.

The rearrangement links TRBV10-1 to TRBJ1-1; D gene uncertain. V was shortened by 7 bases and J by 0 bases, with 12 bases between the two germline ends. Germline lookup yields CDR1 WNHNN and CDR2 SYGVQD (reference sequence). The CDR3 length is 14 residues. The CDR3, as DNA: TGCGCCAGCAATACCGACCGCATGAACACTGAAGCTTTCTTT. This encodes CASNTDRMNTEAFF.

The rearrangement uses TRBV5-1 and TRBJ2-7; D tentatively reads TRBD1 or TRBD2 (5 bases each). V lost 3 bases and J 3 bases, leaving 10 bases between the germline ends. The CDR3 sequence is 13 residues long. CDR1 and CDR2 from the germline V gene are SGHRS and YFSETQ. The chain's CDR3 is CASSSRDLYEQYF. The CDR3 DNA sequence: TGCGCCAGCAGCTCCCGGGACCTCTACGAGCAGTACTTC.

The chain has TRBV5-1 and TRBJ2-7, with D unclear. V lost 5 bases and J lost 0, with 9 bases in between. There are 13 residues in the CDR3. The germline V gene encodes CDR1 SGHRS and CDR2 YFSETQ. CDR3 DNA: TGCGCCAGCAGAGTCGATTCCTCCTACGAGCAGTACTTC. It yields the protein CASRVDSSYEQYF.

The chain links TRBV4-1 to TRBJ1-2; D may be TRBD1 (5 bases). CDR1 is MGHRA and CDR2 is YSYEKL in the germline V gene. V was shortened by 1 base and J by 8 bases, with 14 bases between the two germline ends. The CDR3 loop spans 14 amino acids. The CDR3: CASSQATRDQGYTF. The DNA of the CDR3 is TGCGCCAGCAGCCAAGCAACGAGGGACCAGGGCTACACCTTC.

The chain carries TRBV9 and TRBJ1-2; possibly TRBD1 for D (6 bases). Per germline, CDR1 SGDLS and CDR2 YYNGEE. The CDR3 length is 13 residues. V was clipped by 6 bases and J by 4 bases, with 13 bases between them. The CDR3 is CASTLGGSYGYTF. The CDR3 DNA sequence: TGTGCCAGCACCCTAGGGGGGTCCTATGGCTACACCTTC.

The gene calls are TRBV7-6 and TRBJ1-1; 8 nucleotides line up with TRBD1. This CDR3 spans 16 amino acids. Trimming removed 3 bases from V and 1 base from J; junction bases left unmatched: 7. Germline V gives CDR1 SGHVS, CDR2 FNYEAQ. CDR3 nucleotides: TGTGCCAGCAGCTTCCTCCTGACAGGGGCGAACACTGAAGCTTTCTTT. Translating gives CASSFLLTGANTEAFF.

The CDR3 spells CASSSDSSTEAFF. CDR3 sequence (DNA): TGTGCCAGCAGTTCGGACAGCTCCACTGAAGCTTTCTTT. This sequence joins TRBV12-3 or TRBV12-4 and TRBJ1-1; possible D gene TRBD1, 6 bases. The CDR3 has 13 residues. Trimming took off 4 bases at V and 4 bases at J, with 10 bases between the two ends.

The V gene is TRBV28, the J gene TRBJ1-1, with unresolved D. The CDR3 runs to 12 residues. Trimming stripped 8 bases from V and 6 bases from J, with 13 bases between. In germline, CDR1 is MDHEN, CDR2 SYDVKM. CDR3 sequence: CASLLAGAEAFF. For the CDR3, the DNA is TGTGCCAGCCTATTAGCTGGGGCTGAAGCTTTCTTT.

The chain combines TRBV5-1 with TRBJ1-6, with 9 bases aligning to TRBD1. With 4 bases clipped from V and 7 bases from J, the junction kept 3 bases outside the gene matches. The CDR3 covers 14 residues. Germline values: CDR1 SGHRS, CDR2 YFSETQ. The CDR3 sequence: CASSAGQGNSPLHF. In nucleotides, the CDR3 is TGCGCCAGCAGCGCGGGACAGGGAAATTCACCCCTCCACTTT.

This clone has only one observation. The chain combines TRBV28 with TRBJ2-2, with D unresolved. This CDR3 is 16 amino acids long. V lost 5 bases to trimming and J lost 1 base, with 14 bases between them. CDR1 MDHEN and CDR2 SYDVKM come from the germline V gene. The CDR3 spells CASSLGLVLNTGELFF. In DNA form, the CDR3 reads TGTGCCAGCAGTCTCGGCCTAGTACTGAACACCGGGGAGCTGTTTTTT.

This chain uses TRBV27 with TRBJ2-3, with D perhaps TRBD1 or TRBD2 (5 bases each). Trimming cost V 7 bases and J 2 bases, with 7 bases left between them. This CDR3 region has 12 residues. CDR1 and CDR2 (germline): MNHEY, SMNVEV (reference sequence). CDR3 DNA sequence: TGTGCCAGCACCGGGGCCACAGATACGCAGTATTTT. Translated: CASTGATDTQYF.